The clone carrying this T cell receptor (beta chain) was seen a single time. In the source study's methods: Counts of nucleated cells, estimated from reference gene primer amplification, were obtained. Sequencing used immunoSEQ multiplex PCR; TCRdb keeps in-frame clones, though not all of them. V and J calls plus clone size are reproduced from that table; the DNA served to infer D and trimming. Of around 100,000 clones in the sample, around 87% were seen once. The V end lost 6 bases, the J end lost 7 bases, and 10 bases lay between the germline ends. CDR1 is MNHEY, CDR2 SVGEGT, per germline. The CDR3 spans 11 residues. This record comes from a study of blood T cell repertoires in COVID-19. Study information: PBMCs, B-cell-depleted T cells, or T cells provided the cDNA or gDNA that made up the material.

Input material: peripheral blood. This TCR was sampled from a man aged 45-65 years with active or convalescent COVID-19. V usage is TRBV6-2 or TRBV6-3 and J usage is TRBJ2-7, with TRBD2 as a possible D gene (6 bases). The CDR3 is CASSHGGEQYF. Here the CDR3 DNA reads TGTGCCAGCAGCCACGGAGGGGAGCAGTACTTC.